Each of the 27 T cell receptor beta chains below was sequenced from the same sample in a study of brain T cells in children with intractable seizures. Time point in this sample: blood from clinic visit 5 months post-surgery; TSC patient then seizure free. Profiling relied on immunoSEQ multiplex PCR, and the TCRdb table lists in-frame clones only, not all of them. The sample carries about 340,000 clones, over 85% recorded once. The specimen was peripheral blood, collected roughly 5 months after surgery. The source is a boy under two years old with tuberous sclerosis and intractable seizures.

This clone was found once. The chain joins TRBV29-1 to TRBJ1-2; D is perhaps TRBD1 (5 bases). The CDR3 is made up of 12 amino acids. The V and J ends lost 3 bases and 2 bases respectively, with 7 bases between them. Germline V gene data show CDR1 as SQVTM and CDR2 as ANQGSEA. The DNA of the CDR3 is TGCAGCGTTGAGGGGCCGAACTATGGCTACACCTTC. Protein product: CSVEGPNYGYTF.

The rearrangement links TRBV5-5 to TRBJ1-1; no firm D call. Germline V CDR1 and CDR2: SGHKS, YYEKEE (reference sequence). The CDR3 has 14 amino acids. Trimming pared 8 bases from V and 5 bases from J, leaving 19 bases between. DNA for the CDR3: TGTGCCAGTTGTTTATGGACTAAAGGTACTGAAGCTTTCTTT. It specifies CASCLWTKGTEAFF.

This clone appeared once. The chain recombines TRBV5-1 with TRBJ1-1; D not resolved. Germline V gene data show CDR1 as SGHRS and CDR2 as YFSETQ. This CDR3 region has 13 residues. Trimming pared 0 bases from V and 7 bases from J, leaving 10 bases between. The CDR3 nucleotides are TGCGCCAGCAGCTTGGAACTGACGGGTGAAGCTTTCTTT. Protein product: CASSLELTGEAFF.

The chain recombines TRBV15 with TRBJ2-1; D is perhaps TRBD1 or TRBD2 (5 bases each). The germline V and J ends were trimmed by 0 bases and 8 bases, with 17 bases remaining between them. The CDR3 is 16 residues long. The V gene's germline CDR1 is LNHNV and CDR2 YYDKDF (reference sequence). CDR3 sequence reads: CATSRDRGYIVHEQFF. For the CDR3, the DNA is TGTGCCACCAGCAGAGATCGGGGCTATATAGTCCATGAGCAGTTCTTC.

The CDR3 protein is CASRAGTGGNQPQHF. The CDR3 region has the DNA TGTGCCAGCAGGGCCGGGACAGGGGGGAATCAGCCCCAGCATTTT. The chain couples TRBV7-9 to TRBJ1-5; 11 nucleotides agree with TRBD1. Germline CDR1 SEHNR, CDR2 FQNEAQ (reference sequence). This CDR3 has 15 residues. J was trimmed by 4 bases and V by 6 bases; bases with no gene match: 5.

The CDR3 loop reads CASSPPGWETQYF. CDR3 DNA: TGTGCCAGCAGCCCCCCCGGTTGGGAGACCCAGTACTTC. The chain carries TRBV3-1 (or the pseudogene TRBV3-2) and TRBJ2-5, with unresolved D. The V and J ends lost 4 bases and 5 bases respectively, with 11 bases between them. This CDR3 comprises 13 residues. Looked up from germline, CDR1 is LGHDT and CDR2 is YNNKEL (reference sequence).

V gene TRBV6-5 combines with J gene TRBJ2-1; possibly TRBD1 for D (5 bases). The V gene lost 10 bases and the J gene lost 6 bases, with 13 bases spanning the gap. CDR3 length: 12 amino acids. Germline lookup yields CDR1 MNHEY and CDR2 SVGAGI. In DNA, the CDR3 is TGTGCCATAAAACAGGTCGGCAATGAGCAGTTCTTC. Its protein product is CAIKQVGNEQFF.

This chain links TRBV19 with TRBJ1-5, with TRBD1 identical over 9 bases. Germline V gives CDR1 LNHDA, CDR2 SQIVND (reference sequence). The V and J ends lost 4 bases and 5 bases, in that order; junction bases with no gene match: 0. The CDR3 extends over 13 amino acids. The CDR3 sequence is CASSRQGDQPQHF. The CDR3 DNA follows: TGTGCCAGTAGTAGACAGGGGGATCAGCCCCAGCATTTT.

The V and J genes are TRBV6-6 and TRBJ2-5, with D possibly TRBD1 on 5 matching bases. The CDR3 is made up of 14 amino acids. Germline V gene lookup returns CDR1 MNHNY and CDR2 SVGAGI (reference sequence). With 0 bases removed from V and 5 bases from J, the gap between germline ends came to 10 bases. CDR3 residues: CASSYSGQEETQYF. In DNA form, the CDR3 reads TGTGCCAGCAGTTACTCGGGGCAAGAGGAGACCCAGTACTTC.

The chain joins TRBV10-1 to TRBJ2-5; 8 positions agree with TRBD1. Per the germline V gene, CDR1 is WNHNN and CDR2 is SYGVQD (reference sequence). V shed 0 bases, J shed 4 bases, and the junction held 7 bases outside the gene matches. CDR3 length equals 16 residues. The CDR3 region is CASSESRGQARETQYF. In DNA form, the CDR3 reads TGCGCCAGCAGTGAGTCCCGGGGACAGGCGAGAGAGACCCAGTACTTC.

The gene calls are TRBV19 and TRBJ1-2; TRBD1 matches at 9 bases. This CDR3 region has 15 residues. CDR1 LNHDA and CDR2 SQIVND come from the germline V gene (reference sequence). J lost 4 bases, V lost 6 bases, and 9 bases had no gene match. The CDR3 DNA reads TGTGCCAGTAGGCTACAGACAGGGGGAGTCTATGGCTACACCTTC. Translating it yields CASRLQTGGVYGYTF.

The chain carries TRBV19 and TRBJ2-2; 8 bases align to TRBD1. The germline CDR1 and CDR2 sequences are LNHDA and SQIVND (reference sequence). J was trimmed by 7 bases and V by 4 bases; bases with no gene match: 8. The CDR3 covers 15 residues. CDR3 nucleotides: TGTGCCAGTAGTAACGGACAGGGTCCGAACGGGGAGCTGTTTTTT. It encodes CASSNGQGPNGELFF.

This chain links TRBV24-1 with TRBJ1-2; the D gene is possibly TRBD1 (6 bases). Trimming left V 7 bases short and J 0 bases short, with 11 bases between. The CDR3 is 14 residues long. CDR1 is KGHDR and CDR2 is SFDVKD in the germline V gene. As DNA, the CDR3 is TGTGCCACCAGCCCCAGGGGCACTAACTATGGCTACACCTTC. It codes for CATSPRGTNYGYTF.

V and J are TRBV6-5 and TRBJ1-1; D not resolved. The CDR3 consists of 15 residues. Trimming cost V 4 bases and J 1 base, with 13 bases left between them. Looked up from germline, CDR1 is MNHEY and CDR2 is SVGAGI. CDR3 region: CASSSRTRKNTEAFF. For the CDR3, the DNA is TGTGCCAGCAGTTCCCGAACTAGAAAGAACACTGAAGCTTTCTTT.

This chain connects TRBV5-1 to TRBJ2-2; D gene ambiguous. Germline CDR1 reads SGHRS; CDR2 reads YFSETQ. The CDR3 extends over 14 amino acids. The V end was cut by 3 bases, the J end by 5 bases, with 11 bases between. CDR3 loop: CASSSATSTGELFF. As DNA, the CDR3 is TGCGCCAGCAGCTCGGCGACAAGTACCGGGGAGCTGTTTTTT.

V gene TRBV19 combines with J gene TRBJ2-3, with no clear D. V lost 5 bases and J lost 5, with 5 bases in between. The CDR3 runs 11 residues. Germline V gene sequence: CDR1 LNHDA, CDR2 SQIVND (reference sequence). CDR3 amino acids: CASSFVDTQYF. The CDR3 region has the DNA TGTGCCAGTAGTTTTGTAGATACGCAGTATTTT.

This rearrangement joins TRBV19 to TRBJ2-1; possibly TRBD2 for D (6 bases). The V and J ends lost 8 bases and 0 bases respectively, with 14 bases between them. The germline V gene encodes CDR1 LNHDA and CDR2 SQIVND (reference sequence). This CDR3 has 15 amino acids. CDR3 DNA sequence: TGTGCCAGTCGACTGGGACTTCGCTCCTACAATGAGCAGTTCTTC. It translates to CASRLGLRSYNEQFF.

The chain has TRBV9 and TRBJ1-3, with D tentatively TRBD1 (5 bases). V dropped 5 bases and J dropped 1 base, with 10 bases sitting between them. Germline V gene sequence: CDR1 SGDLS, CDR2 YYNGEE. The CDR3 consists of 14 residues. CDR3 sequence: CASRGPESGNTIYF. DNA of the CDR3: TGTGCCAGCAGGGGGCCGGAATCTGGAAACACCATATATTTT.

The V gene is TRBV27, the J gene TRBJ1-2; D might be TRBD1 (5 bases). Germline V gene sequence: CDR1 MNHEY, CDR2 SMNVEV (reference sequence). V lost 2 bases to trimming and J lost 4 bases, with 8 bases between them. This CDR3 spans 13 amino acids. This CDR3 is CASSLQGFYGYTF. The CDR3 DNA reads TGTGCCAGCAGTTTACAGGGTTTCTATGGCTACACCTTC.

This chain connects TRBV6-1 to TRBJ1-1, with 8 bases lining up with TRBD1. The CDR3 runs to 16 residues. V shed 3 bases and J 1 base; nucleotides not matched to a gene: 7. Per germline, CDR1 MNHNS and CDR2 SASEGT. CDR3 coding DNA: TGTGCCAGCAGTGACCGACAGGGGATGAGGAACACTGAAGCTTTCTTT. Encoded protein: CASSDRQGMRNTEAFF.

This clone was detected only a few times. The chain links TRBV27 to TRBJ2-1; D gene uncertain. Germline lookup yields CDR1 MNHEY and CDR2 SMNVEV (reference sequence). The V end lost 8 bases, the J end lost 8 bases, and 10 bases lay between the germline ends. This CDR3 is built from 11 residues. The CDR3 loop reads CASGYGDEQFF. In DNA, the CDR3 is TGTGCCAGCGGCTATGGGGATGAGCAGTTCTTC.

The chain employs TRBV10-3 and TRBJ1-2; 7 nucleotides match TRBD1. Per the germline V gene, CDR1 is ENHRY and CDR2 is SYGVKD. This CDR3 has 17 amino acids. The ends lost 4 bases at V and 2 bases at J; junction bases unmatched: 13. CDR3 bases: TGTGCCATCAGTGTTAGGGTTGGGGGACAGTCCAACTATGGCTACACCTTC. As protein: CAISVRVGGQSNYGYTF.

This chain links TRBV7-3 with TRBJ2-1, with no clear D. This CDR3 has 13 residues. CDR1 and CDR2 (germline): SGHTA, FQGTGA. The V end was cut by 5 bases, the J end by 3 bases, with 8 bases between. This CDR3 is CASSADFYNEQFF. The CDR3 DNA reads as TGTGCCAGCAGCGCCGACTTCTACAATGAGCAGTTCTTC.

CDR3 bases: TGTGCCAGCAGTAAGGGTAGGTTCTACGAGCAGTACTTC. Protein sequence: CASSKGRFYEQYF. The rearrangement uses TRBV13 and TRBJ2-7; no clear D gene. Germline-derived CDR1 and CDR2 are PRHDT and FYEKMQ (reference sequence). Trimming cost V 6 bases and J 3 bases, with 12 bases left between them. The CDR3 has 13 residues.

This sequence joins TRBV9 and TRBJ2-4, with D unclear. Germline V lookup: CDR1 SGDLS, CDR2 YYNGEE. V was cut by 0 bases and J by 2 bases, with 9 bases left in between. This CDR3 is built from 15 residues. CDR3 in DNA: TGTGCCAGCAGCGTAGGTTGGGATACCAAAAACATTCAGTACTTC. Its translation is CASSVGWDTKNIQYF.

V is TRBV7-9 and J is TRBJ2-4; D is ambiguous. Germline V gene sequence: CDR1 SEHNR, CDR2 FQNEAQ (reference sequence). V shed 0 bases and J shed 8 bases, with 8 bases lying between them. CDR3 length: 13 residues. The CDR3 coding sequence is TGTGCCAGCAGCTTAGCGGCCGAGGACATTCAGTACTTC. Amino acids: CASSLAAEDIQYF.

The rearrangement uses TRBV3-1 (or the pseudogene TRBV3-2) and TRBJ1-2, with 9 bases matching TRBD1. The CDR3 is 15 residues long. With 4 bases clipped from V and 7 bases from J, the junction kept 10 bases outside the gene matches. Germline V CDR1 and CDR2: LGHDT, YNNKEL (reference sequence). The CDR3: CASSPGQGRGSGYTF. DNA of the CDR3: TGTGCCAGCAGCCCTGGACAGGGGAGAGGCAGTGGCTACACCTTC.